This TCR beta chain was identified in a study of tumor-infiltrating lymphocytes in primary liver carcinoma. As for the study in general: Spanning 4.2 to 10 cm, the tumors were T1-T3 N0M0.

This clonotype showed up just once. A junction end diverges from the germline sequence, so it may reflect a read error. With a constant-region primer, TCR beta cDNA was made from approximately 500 ng of total RNA. Three nested multiplex PCR rounds, a slightly modified ARM-PCR, produced the libraries for TCR beta. Each of the first two PCR rounds ran approximately 9 cycles with TRBV1-TRBV30 forward and C-beta reverse primers. Via MiXCR, TCRdb re-called the multiplex PCR reads, giving one row per CDR3 protein. The sample includes 250,000 to 350,000 distinct CDR3 sequences, around three fifths seen only once; the top ten take 15% to 20%. Germline DNA was extracted alongside blood RNA, which was obtained from unsorted whole blood. The CDR3 contains 16 residues. Germline V CDR1 and CDR2: LGHNA, YSLEER.

The material sequenced was peripheral blood. V and J are TRBV4-3 and TRBJ1-1, with TRBD1 matching over 11 bases. The TCR sequence derives from a woman in her 30s with primary liver carcinoma and hepatitis B virus infection. CDR3: CASSSRQRTGGTEAFF. CDR3 DNA: TGCGCCAGCAGCTCCCGCCAACGGACAGGGGGCACTGAGGCTTTCTTT.